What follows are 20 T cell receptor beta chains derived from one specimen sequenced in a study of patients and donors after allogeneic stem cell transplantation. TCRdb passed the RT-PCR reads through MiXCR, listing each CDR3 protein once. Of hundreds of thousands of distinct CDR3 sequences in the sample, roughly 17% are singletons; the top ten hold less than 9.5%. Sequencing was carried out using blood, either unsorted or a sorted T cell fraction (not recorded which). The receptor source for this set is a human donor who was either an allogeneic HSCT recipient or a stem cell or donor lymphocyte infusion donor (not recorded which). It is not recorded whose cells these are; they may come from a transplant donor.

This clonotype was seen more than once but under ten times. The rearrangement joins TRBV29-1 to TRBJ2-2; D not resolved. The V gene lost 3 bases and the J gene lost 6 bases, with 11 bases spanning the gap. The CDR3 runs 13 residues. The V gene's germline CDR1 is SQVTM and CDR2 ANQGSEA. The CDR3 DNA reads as TGCAGCGTTGAGAGAGATCAGGCCGGGGAGCTGTTTTTT. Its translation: CSVERDQAGELFF.

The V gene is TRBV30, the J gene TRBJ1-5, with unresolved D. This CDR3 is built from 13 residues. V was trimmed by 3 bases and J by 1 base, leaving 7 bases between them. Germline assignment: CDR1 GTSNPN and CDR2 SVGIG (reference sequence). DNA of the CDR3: TGTGCCTGGAGAGTGGGGAGCAATCAGCCCCAGCATTTT. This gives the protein CAWRVGSNQPQHF.

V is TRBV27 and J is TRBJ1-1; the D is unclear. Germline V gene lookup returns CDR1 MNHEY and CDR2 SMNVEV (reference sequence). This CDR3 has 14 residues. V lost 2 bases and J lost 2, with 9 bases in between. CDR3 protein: CASSLNDPNTEAFF. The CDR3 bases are TGTGCCAGCAGTTTAAATGACCCAAACACTGAAGCTTTCTTT.

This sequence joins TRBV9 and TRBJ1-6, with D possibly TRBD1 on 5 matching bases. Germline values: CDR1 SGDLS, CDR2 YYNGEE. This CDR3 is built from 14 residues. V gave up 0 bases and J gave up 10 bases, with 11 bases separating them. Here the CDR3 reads CASSVEGVGSPLHF. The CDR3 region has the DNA TGTGCCAGCAGCGTAGAAGGGGTGGGGTCACCCCTCCACTTT.

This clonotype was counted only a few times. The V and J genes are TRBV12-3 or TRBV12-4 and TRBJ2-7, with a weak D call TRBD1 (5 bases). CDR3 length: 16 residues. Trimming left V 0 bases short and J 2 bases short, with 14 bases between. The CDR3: CASSLALGQGTYEQYF. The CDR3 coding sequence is TGTGCCAGCAGTTTAGCGCTCGGCCAGGGAACCTACGAGCAGTACTTC.

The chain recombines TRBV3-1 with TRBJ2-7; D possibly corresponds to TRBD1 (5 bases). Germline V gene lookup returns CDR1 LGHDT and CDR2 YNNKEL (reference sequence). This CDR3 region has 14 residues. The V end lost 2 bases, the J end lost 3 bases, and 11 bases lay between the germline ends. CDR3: CASSQPDKFYEQYF. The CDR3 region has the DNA TGTGCCAGCAGCCAACCGGACAAGTTCTACGAGCAGTACTTC.

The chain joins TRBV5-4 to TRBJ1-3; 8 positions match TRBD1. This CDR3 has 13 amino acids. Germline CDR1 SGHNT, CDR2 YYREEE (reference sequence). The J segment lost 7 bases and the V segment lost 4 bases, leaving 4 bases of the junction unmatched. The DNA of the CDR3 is TGTGCCAGCAGCGGTTGGACAGGGAACACCATATATTTT. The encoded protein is CASSGWTGNTIYF.

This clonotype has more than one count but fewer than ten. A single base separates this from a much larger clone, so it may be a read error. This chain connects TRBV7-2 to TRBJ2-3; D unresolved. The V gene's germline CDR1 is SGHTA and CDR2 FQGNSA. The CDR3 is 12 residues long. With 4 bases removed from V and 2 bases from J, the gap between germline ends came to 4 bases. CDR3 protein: CASSSITDTQYF. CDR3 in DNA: TGTGCCAGCAGCTCCATCACAGATACGCAGTATTTT. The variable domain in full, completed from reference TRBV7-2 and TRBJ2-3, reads GAGVSQSPSNKVTEKGKDVELRCDPISGHTALYWYRQSLGQGLEFLIYFQGNSAPDKSGLPSDRFSAERTGGSVSTLTIQRTQQEDSAVYLCASSSITDTQYFGPGTRLTVL.

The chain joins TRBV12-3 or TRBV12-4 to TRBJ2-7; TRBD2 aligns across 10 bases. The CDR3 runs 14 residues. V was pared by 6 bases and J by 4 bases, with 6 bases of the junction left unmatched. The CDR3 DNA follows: TGTGCCAGCAGCCCAGCGGGGGGGCCTTACGAGCAGTACTTC. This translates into CASSPAGGPYEQYF.

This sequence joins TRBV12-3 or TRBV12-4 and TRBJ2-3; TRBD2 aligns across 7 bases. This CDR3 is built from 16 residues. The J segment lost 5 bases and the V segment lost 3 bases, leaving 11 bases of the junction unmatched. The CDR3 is CASSLLGEGSVDTQYF. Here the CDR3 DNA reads TGTGCCAGCAGTTTGTTGGGGGAGGGCTCCGTAGATACGCAGTATTTT.

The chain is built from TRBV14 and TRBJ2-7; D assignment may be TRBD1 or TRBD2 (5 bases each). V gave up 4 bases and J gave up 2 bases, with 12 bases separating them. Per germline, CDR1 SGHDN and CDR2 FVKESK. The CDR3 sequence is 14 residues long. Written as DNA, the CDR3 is TGTGCCAGCAGCCTACCGGGACGGGCCTACGAGCAGTACTTC. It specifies CASSLPGRAYEQYF. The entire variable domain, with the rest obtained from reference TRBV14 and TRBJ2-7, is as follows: EAGVTQFPSHSVIEKGQTVTLRCDPISGHDNLYWYRRVMGKEIKFLLHFVKESKQDESGMPNNRFLAERTGGTYSTLKVQPAELEDSGVYFCASSLPGRAYEQYFGPGTRLTVT.

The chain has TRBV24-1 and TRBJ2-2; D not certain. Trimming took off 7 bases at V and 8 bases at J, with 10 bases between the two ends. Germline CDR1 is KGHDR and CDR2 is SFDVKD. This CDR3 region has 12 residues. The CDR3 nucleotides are TGTGCCACCAGGTCACTCGCTGGGGAGCTGTTTTTT. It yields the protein CATRSLAGELFF.

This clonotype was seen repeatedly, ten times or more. The CDR3 nucleotides read TGTGCCAGCAGCGTAGTGGGGGGGCACTACAATGAGCAGTTCTTC. Amino acid sequence: CASSVVGGHYNEQFF. This rearrangement joins TRBV9 to TRBJ2-1; a possible D gene is TRBD2 (7 bases). Trimming removed 0 bases from V and 3 bases from J, with 10 bases in between. This CDR3 is built from 15 residues. Looked up from germline, CDR1 is SGDLS and CDR2 is YYNGEE.

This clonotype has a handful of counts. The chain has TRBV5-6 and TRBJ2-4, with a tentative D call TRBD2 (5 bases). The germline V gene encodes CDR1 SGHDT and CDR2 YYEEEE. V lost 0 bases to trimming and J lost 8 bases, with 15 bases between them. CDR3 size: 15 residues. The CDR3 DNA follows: TGTGCCAGCAGCTTGGCGGAGGAGATGGTAGACATTCAGTACTTC. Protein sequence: CASSLAEEMVDIQYF.

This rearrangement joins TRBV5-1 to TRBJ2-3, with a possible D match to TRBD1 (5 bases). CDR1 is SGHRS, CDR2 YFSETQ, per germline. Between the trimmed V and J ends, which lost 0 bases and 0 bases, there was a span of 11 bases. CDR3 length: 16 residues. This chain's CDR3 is CASSLAGRASTDTQYF. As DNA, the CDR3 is TGCGCCAGCAGCTTGGCCGGCAGGGCCAGCACAGATACGCAGTATTTT.

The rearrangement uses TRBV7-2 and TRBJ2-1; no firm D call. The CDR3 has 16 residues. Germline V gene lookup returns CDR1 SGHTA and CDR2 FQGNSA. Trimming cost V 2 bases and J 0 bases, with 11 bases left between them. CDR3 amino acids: CASSLIPTSSYNEQFF. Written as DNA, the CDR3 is TGTGCCAGCAGCTTAATACCGACGAGCTCCTACAATGAGCAGTTCTTC.

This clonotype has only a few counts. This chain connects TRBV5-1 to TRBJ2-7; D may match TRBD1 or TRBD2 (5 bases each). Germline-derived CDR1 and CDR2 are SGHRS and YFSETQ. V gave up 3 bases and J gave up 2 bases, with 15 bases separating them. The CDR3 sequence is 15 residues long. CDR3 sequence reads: CASSSEAGIPYEQYF. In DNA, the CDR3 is TGCGCCAGCAGCTCGGAGGCAGGGATCCCCTACGAGCAGTACTTC. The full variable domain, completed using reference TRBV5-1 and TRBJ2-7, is KAGVTQTPRYLIKTRGQQVTLSCSPISGHRSVSWYQQTPGQGLQFLFEYFSETQRNKGNFPGRFSGRQFSNSRSEMNVSTLELGDSALYLCASSSEAGIPYEQYFGPGTRLTVT.

CDR3 sequence reads: CASSLRLGEAFF. The CDR3 nucleotides are TGCGCCAGCAGCCTTAGACTGGGTGAAGCTTTCTTT. This chain connects TRBV4-1 to TRBJ1-1, with D unclear. CDR1 MGHRA and CDR2 YSYEKL come from the germline V gene. This CDR3 is built from 12 residues. V lost 4 bases and J lost 7, with 10 bases in between.

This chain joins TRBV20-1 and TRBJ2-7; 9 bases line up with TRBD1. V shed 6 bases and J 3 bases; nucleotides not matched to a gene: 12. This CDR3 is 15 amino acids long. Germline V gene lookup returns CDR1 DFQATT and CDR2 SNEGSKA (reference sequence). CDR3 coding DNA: TGCAGTGCCTTCCCAAGGGACAGGGAAAACTACGAGCAGTACTTC. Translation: CSAFPRDRENYEQYF.

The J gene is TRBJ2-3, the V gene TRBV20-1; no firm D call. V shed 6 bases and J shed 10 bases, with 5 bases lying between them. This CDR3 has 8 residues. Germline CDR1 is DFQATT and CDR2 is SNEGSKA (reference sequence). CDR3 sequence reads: CSAGAQYF. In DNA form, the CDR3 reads TGCAGTGCCGGAGCGCAGTATTTT.